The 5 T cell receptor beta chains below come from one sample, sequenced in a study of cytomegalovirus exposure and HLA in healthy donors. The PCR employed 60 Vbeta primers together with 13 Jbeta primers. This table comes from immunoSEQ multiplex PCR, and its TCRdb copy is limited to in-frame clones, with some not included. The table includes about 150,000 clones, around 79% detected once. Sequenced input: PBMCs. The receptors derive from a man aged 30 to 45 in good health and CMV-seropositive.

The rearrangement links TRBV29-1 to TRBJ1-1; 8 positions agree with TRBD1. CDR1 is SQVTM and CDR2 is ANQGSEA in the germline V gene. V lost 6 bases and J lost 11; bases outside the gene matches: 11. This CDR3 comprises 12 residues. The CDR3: CSVKGQAGVAFF. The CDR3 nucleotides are TGCAGCGTGAAGGGACAGGCTGGAGTTGCTTTCTTT.

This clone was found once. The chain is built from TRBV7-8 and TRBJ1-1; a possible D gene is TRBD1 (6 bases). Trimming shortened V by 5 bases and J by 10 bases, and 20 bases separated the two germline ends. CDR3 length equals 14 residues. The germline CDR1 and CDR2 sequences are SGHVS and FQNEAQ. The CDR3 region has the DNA TGTGCCAGCAGCCCCGGTTGGTGGGGGCCGGGAGCTTTCTTT. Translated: CASSPGWWGPGAFF.

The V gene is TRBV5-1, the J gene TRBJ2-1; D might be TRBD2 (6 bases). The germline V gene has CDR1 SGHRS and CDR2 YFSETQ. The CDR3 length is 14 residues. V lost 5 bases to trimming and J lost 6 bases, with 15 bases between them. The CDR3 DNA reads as TGCGCCAGCAGTCGTGAGGGAGGAGTCAATGAGCAGTTCTTC. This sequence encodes CASSREGGVNEQFF.

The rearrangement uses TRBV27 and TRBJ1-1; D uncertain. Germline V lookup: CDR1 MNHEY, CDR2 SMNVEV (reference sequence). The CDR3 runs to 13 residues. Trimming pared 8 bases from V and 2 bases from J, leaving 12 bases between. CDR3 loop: CASSPRGNTEAFF. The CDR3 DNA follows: TGTGCCAGCTCCCCGCGGGGTAACACTGAAGCTTTCTTT.

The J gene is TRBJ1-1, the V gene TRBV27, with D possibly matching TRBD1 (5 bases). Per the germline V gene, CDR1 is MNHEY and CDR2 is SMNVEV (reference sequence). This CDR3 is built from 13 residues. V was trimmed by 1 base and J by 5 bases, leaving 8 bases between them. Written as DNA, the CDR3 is TGTGCCAGCAGTTTATTGGGGGGAACTGAAGCTTTCTTT. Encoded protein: CASSLLGGTEAFF.